This is a list of T cell receptor beta chains from one sample in a study of blood T cell repertoires in COVID-19. The method was immunoSEQ multiplex PCR; TCRdb's version includes in-frame clones alone and lacks a portion of them. The sample has approximately 250,000 clones, around 89% seen once. Specimen: PBMCs or T cells enriched from blood (not recorded which). The receptors originated from a young woman who had recovered from COVID-19. CDR3s include the opening cysteine and the closing phenylalanine or tryptophan.

TRBJ2-7,TRBV9,CASSVGEDEQYF
TRBJ1-4,TRBV7-2,CASSAATGLPSHNEKLFF
TRBJ1-6,TRBV5-6,CASSLARLGGLARSPLHF
TRBJ1-1,TRBV5-1,CASSLNAGGGSEAFF
TRBJ2-7,TRBV10-3,CAIRKATSGSYEQYF
TRBJ1-1,TRBV5-4,CASSYLPGQGYGEAFF
TRBJ2-7,TRBV15,CATSREAGISYEQYF
TRBJ2-1,TRBV11-2,CASSRPPLAGEQFF
TRBJ2-5,TRBV11-2,CASSLEASQTQYF
TRBJ2-1,TRBV2,CASSEVGRVVRLPSYNEQFF
TRBJ2-3,TRBV5-1,CASSFQREGGDTQYF
TRBJ2-6,TRBV28,CASSLMRGANVLTF
TRBJ1-5,TRBV3-1/TRBV3-2,CASSLGTDSNQPQHF
TRBJ2-1,TRBV2,CASTFQRLSHNEQFF
TRBJ1-1,TRBV6-6,CASSLSIPRSTGGPYTEAFF
TRBJ1-2,TRBV7-2,CASSLGLYGYTF
TRBJ2-3,TRBV19,CASSIHRGQAGVDTQYF
TRBJ1-3,TRBV9,CASSGGTVSGNTIYF
TRBJ1-3,TRBV7-2,CASSLYQENTIYF
TRBJ1-6,TRBV19,CASSRGGEGSGSPLHF
TRBJ1-4,TRBV18,CASSRRTGTNEKLFF
TRBJ2-7,TRBV7-6,CASSQTSGGQHRYEQYF
TRBJ1-3,TRBV7-9,CASSYDRAGNTIYF
TRBJ1-2,TRBV28,CASSPRTGGYGYTF
TRBJ2-1,TRBV4-1,CASSRNQGQDYNEQFF
TRBJ1-2,TRBV4-3,CASSPRDRGSIYGYTF
TRBJ1-2,TRBV5-1,CASSLWGQHYGYTF
TRBJ1-2,TRBV5-1,CASSPGLPQYGYTF
TRBJ2-1,TRBV2,CASSETSGRSEQFF
TRBJ1-5,TRBV6-5,CASSLDGSNQPQHF
TRBJ1-6,TRBV3-1/TRBV3-2,CASSQDLGGNSPLHF
TRBJ1-1,TRBV10-3,CAISGGLEANTEAFF
TRBJ1-6,TRBV7-2,CASKKTGYNNSPLHF
TRBJ2-1,TRBV7-6,CASSPRPPRTQGYEQFF
TRBJ1-2,TRBV10-3,CAISGDTTNYGYTF
TRBJ1-1,TRBV10-3,CAISDPTVSTEAFF
TRBJ1-3,TRBV28,CASSFRTGRGNTIYF
TRBJ2-7,TRBV11-2,CASSLVYYEQYF
TRBJ1-5,TRBV9,CASSAYGANQPQHF
TRBJ1-6,TRBV7-2,CASARTVNSPLHF
TRBJ2-7,TRBV6-5,CASSHPGTTYEQYF
TRBJ2-1,TRBV30,CAWISGQSYNEQFF
TRBJ1-2,TRBV19,CATATGDGIGGYTF
TRBJ2-7,TRBV7-8,CASSLPLRSGPYEQYF
TRBJ1-5,TRBV29-1,CSVSWGVNQPQHF
TRBJ2-1,TRBV11-2,CASSLVNSGQYYNEQFF
TRBJ1-3,TRBV2,CASSAGSGNTIYF